The next 21 T cell receptor beta chains were all read from a single sample in a study of T-cell memory formation after mild COVID-19. One entry per CDR3 protein results from TCRdb running MiXCR on the 5' RACE reads. The sample has 150,000 to 200,000 distinct CDR3 sequences, roughly 23% seen once. The specimen was PBMCs or a T cell subset sorted from them (not recorded which). The receptor set was obtained from an adult woman who had mild COVID-19 (a few samples of this study predate the infection). Cell type and time point are not known.

The chain combines TRBV24-1 with TRBJ2-6; D gene ambiguous. Germline loops: CDR1 KGHDR, CDR2 SFDVKD. The CDR3 totals 12 residues. V was clipped by 5 bases and J by 4 bases, with 2 bases between them. CDR3 protein: CATSAGANVLTF. CDR3 DNA sequence: TGTGCCACCAGTGCGGGGGCCAACGTCCTGACTTTC.

This clonotype appeared a few times. This sequence joins TRBV5-1 and TRBJ2-7, with 8 bases matching TRBD1. V lost 4 bases and J lost 2; bases outside the gene matches: 5. The germline V gene has CDR1 SGHRS and CDR2 YFSETQ. There are 14 residues in the CDR3. In nucleotides, the CDR3 is TGCGCCAGCAGCCGCGGACAGGGACCCTACGAGCAGTACTTC. Amino acids: CASSRGQGPYEQYF.

This chain connects TRBV9 to TRBJ2-7; D is undetermined. V lost 0 bases, J lost 5 bases, and 3 bases lay in between. The germline CDR1 and CDR2 sequences are SGDLS and YYNGEE. The length of the CDR3 is 11 residues. The CDR3 nucleotides read TGTGCCAGCAGCGTAGAGAACGAGCAGTACTTC. Its translation: CASSVENEQYF.

This clonotype has a handful of counts. The chain joins TRBV11-3 to TRBJ2-7; 9 nucleotides agree with TRBD2. The CDR3 runs 16 residues. The V and J ends lost 1 base and 4 bases, in that order; junction bases with no gene match: 8. Per the germline V gene, CDR1 is SGHNT and CDR2 is YENEEA. CDR3 sequence (DNA): TGTGCCAGCAGCTTAGGTAGGACTAGCGCCGAGTACGAGCAGTACTTC. This translates into CASSLGRTSAEYEQYF.

The chain recombines TRBV7-8 with TRBJ2-3, with TRBD2 matching over 10 bases. V dropped 1 base and J dropped 3; count of bases not matched to a gene: 13. Germline V CDR1 and CDR2: SGHVS, FQNEAQ. This CDR3 is built from 19 residues. CDR3 residues: CASSLVATSGSEETDTQYF. DNA of the CDR3: TGTGCCAGCAGCTTAGTAGCGACTAGCGGGTCGGAAGAGACAGATACGCAGTATTTT.

This sequence joins TRBV7-8 and TRBJ2-7, with D maybe TRBD2 (5 bases). This CDR3 is built from 15 residues. The germline V and J ends were trimmed by 5 bases and 2 bases, with 16 bases remaining between them. The germline CDR1 and CDR2 sequences are SGHVS and FQNEAQ. CDR3 sequence (DNA): TGTGCCAGCAGCACCGAACCGGGAACGACCTACGAGCAGTACTTC. Protein product: CASSTEPGTTYEQYF.

This clonotype was seen a handful of times. The V gene is TRBV13, the J gene TRBJ2-7; 8 nucleotides line up with TRBD1. There are 14 residues in the CDR3. Germline V lookup: CDR1 PRHDT, CDR2 FYEKMQ (reference sequence). The V gene end was trimmed by 7 bases and the J gene end by 5 bases; junction bases not matched to a gene: 10. The CDR3 sequence is CASKTGTGPHEQYF. In DNA form, the CDR3 reads TGTGCCAGCAAAACCGGGACAGGTCCCCACGAGCAGTACTTC.

This clonotype was found a few times. The rearrangement uses TRBV5-1 and TRBJ2-6, with 12 bases matching TRBD1. The CDR3 is 21 amino acids. Per germline, CDR1 SGHRS and CDR2 YFSETQ. Trimming cost V 5 bases and J 0 bases; bases outside gene matches: 15. Written as DNA, the CDR3 is TGCGCCAGCAGGCCACCGGGACAGGGGGCTTATCTAAACTCTGGGGCCAACGTCCTGACTTTC. It codes for CASRPPGQGAYLNSGANVLTF.

The V gene is TRBV20-1, the J gene TRBJ2-1, with 11 nucleotides matching TRBD2. The CDR3 totals 18 residues. V lost 4 bases and J lost 4; bases outside the gene matches: 15. Germline V lookup: CDR1 DFQATT, CDR2 SNEGSKA (reference sequence). The CDR3 protein is CSAKTLAGGPSDYNEQFF. In nucleotides, the CDR3 is TGCAGTGCTAAAACTTTAGCGGGAGGGCCAAGTGATTACAATGAGCAGTTCTTC.

This chain connects TRBV7-9 to TRBJ2-7; unclear D gene. Germline V lookup: CDR1 SEHNR, CDR2 FQNEAQ (reference sequence). CDR3 length: 13 residues. Between the trimmed V and J ends, which lost 8 bases and 4 bases, there was a span of 15 bases. The CDR3 DNA reads TGTGCCAGCGCCCTGACCCAGAGTTACGAGCAGTACTTC. This sequence encodes CASALTQSYEQYF.

This clonotype showed up just a few times. This chain uses TRBV7-2 with TRBJ2-5; the D is unclear. Germline V gives CDR1 SGHTA, CDR2 FQGNSA. The CDR3 has 13 residues. V lost 3 bases, J lost 3 bases, and 8 bases lay in between. The CDR3 loop reads CASSLEAEETQYF. In nucleotides, the CDR3 is TGTGCCAGCAGCTTGGAAGCAGAAGAGACCCAGTACTTC.

The chain recombines TRBV7-9 with TRBJ1-2; D is unclear. Germline V gene sequence: CDR1 SEHNR, CDR2 FQNEAQ (reference sequence). V lost 7 bases, J lost 1 base, and 16 bases lay in between. This CDR3 spans 15 amino acids. The CDR3 region has the DNA TGTGCCAGCAATCCAGCTCTTCCACTTAACTATGGCTACACCTTC. Amino acids: CASNPALPLNYGYTF.

This clonotype has a handful of counts. J is TRBJ2-1 and V is TRBV5-4; D not certain. Germline V gene lookup returns CDR1 SGHNT and CDR2 YYREEE (reference sequence). V lost 4 bases and J lost 4, with 18 bases in between. The CDR3 has 16 amino acids. This CDR3 is CASSPRPSQHYNEQFF. The CDR3 DNA follows: TGTGCCAGCAGCCCAAGACCCTCCCAACATTACAATGAGCAGTTCTTC.

This clonotype was detected only a few times. The rearrangement links TRBV20-1 to TRBJ1-2, with 12 bases fitting TRBD1. V lost 3 bases, J lost 6 bases, and 2 bases stayed unmatched. The CDR3 contains 13 residues. Germline values: CDR1 DFQATT, CDR2 SNEGSKA (reference sequence). The CDR3 region has the DNA TGCAGTGCTAGGGGACAGGGGGCGAATGGCTACACCTTC. Its translation: CSARGQGANGYTF.

The rearrangement links TRBV7-9 to TRBJ1-1, with D unclear. The CDR3 spans 17 residues. CDR1 and CDR2 from the germline V gene are SEHNR and FQNEAQ (reference sequence). Trimming pared 1 base from V and 1 base from J, leaving 16 bases between. The CDR3: CASSLVVVGGPNTEAFF. CDR3 nucleotides: TGTGCCAGCAGCTTAGTAGTAGTCGGCGGACCGAACACTGAAGCTTTCTTT.

This clonotype turned up a few times. This rearrangement joins TRBV9 to TRBJ2-1; 11 nucleotides align to TRBD2. Germline loops: CDR1 SGDLS, CDR2 YYNGEE. The CDR3 is 16 amino acids. V gave up 3 bases and J gave up 6 bases; unmatched junction bases: 8. The CDR3 region has the DNA TGTGCCAGCAGCGCCTTAGCGGGGGGGACGGGCAATGAGCAGTTCTTC. Translation: CASSALAGGTGNEQFF. The full variable domain, completed using reference TRBV9 and TRBJ2-1, is DSGVTQTPKHLITATGQRVTLRCSPRSGDLSVYWYQQSLDQGLQFLIQYYNGEERAKGNILERFSAQQFPDLHSELNLSSLELGDSALYFCASSALAGGTGNEQFFGPGTRLTVL.

V usage is TRBV12-3 or TRBV12-4 and J usage is TRBJ1-4; D gene ambiguous. The ends were cut back, 3 bases at V and 7 bases at J, with 3 bases in the middle. The CDR3 runs 11 residues. CDR3 region: CASSLGEKLFF. The CDR3 DNA sequence: TGTGCCAGCAGTTTGGGTGAAAAACTGTTTTTT.

This clonotype was counted only a few times. The genes are TRBV9 and TRBJ2-2; D is possibly TRBD2 (6 bases). The V end lost 4 bases, the J end lost 0 bases, and 16 bases lay between the germline ends. The CDR3 consists of 17 residues. Germline V gene sequence: CDR1 SGDLS, CDR2 YYNGEE. CDR3 coding DNA: TGTGCCAGCAGCTCGACCGGGACTCACGCGAACACCGGGGAGCTGTTTTTT. Amino acid sequence: CASSSTGTHANTGELFF.

The chain has TRBV6-6 and TRBJ2-7, with D possibly matching TRBD2 (6 bases). The CDR3 contains 14 residues. Germline V lookup: CDR1 MNHNY, CDR2 SVGAGI (reference sequence). The ends were cut back, 10 bases at V and 5 bases at J, with 21 bases in the middle. The CDR3 bases are TGTGCCACCCATCGGACCGCTGGAGGGGACGAGCAGTACTTC. It yields the protein CATHRTAGGDEQYF.

The chain carries TRBV4-2 and TRBJ2-1; TRBD2 matches at 10 bases. Trimming at V came to 0 bases and at J to 8 bases, leaving 10 bases not matched to a gene. This CDR3 region has 17 residues. CDR1 is LGHNA and CDR2 is YNFKEQ in the germline V gene. This CDR3 reads CASSQDASGGVLDEQFF. The CDR3 region has the DNA TGTGCCAGCAGCCAAGACGCTAGCGGGGGAGTGTTAGATGAGCAGTTCTTC.

The chain uses TRBV14 and TRBJ2-7; D not certain. Trimming took off 4 bases at V and 3 bases at J, with 16 bases between the two ends. The CDR3 contains 15 residues. Germline-derived CDR1 and CDR2 are SGHDN and FVKESK. The CDR3 DNA follows: TGTGCCAGCAGCCTCCGGACGGCGTTGGGCTACGAGCAGTACTTC. This translates into CASSLRTALGYEQYF.